The 4 T cell receptor beta chains reported below all come from one sample, sequenced in a study of identical twins. From the 5' RACE reads, TCRdb called clonotypes with MiXCR, one entry per CDR3 protein. Of roughly 720,000 distinct CDR3 sequences detected, 18% appear once; the ten largest clones hold around 13%. This same sample was also part of a study on T cells expressing NK-cell markers.

The sample comprised PBMCs. The source is a woman between 18 and 29 years old in good health.

The chain joins TRBV10-1 to TRBJ2-1; no definite D call. V was cut by 8 bases and J by 2 bases, with 10 bases left in between. The CDR3 loop spans 13 amino acids. Germline loops: CDR1 WNHNN, CDR2 SYGVQD (reference sequence). The CDR3 here is CASAPDAYNEQFF. The CDR3 DNA sequence: TGCGCCAGCGCTCCCGACGCCTACAATGAGCAGTTCTTC.

The V and J genes are TRBV20-1 and TRBJ2-7, with 10 bases identical to TRBD1. Per the germline V gene, CDR1 is DFQATT and CDR2 is SNEGSKA (reference sequence). V lost 3 bases and J lost 7; bases outside the gene matches: 9. The length of the CDR3 is 14 residues. CDR3 residues: CSASRGTGEEEQYF. The DNA for the CDR3 is TGCAGTGCTAGTCGCGGGACAGGGGAAGAGGAGCAGTACTTC.

This clonotype was counted only a few times. J is TRBJ2-1 and V is TRBV7-7; D may match TRBD1 or TRBD2 (5 bases each). Trimming cost V 5 bases and J 10 bases, with 15 bases left between them. Germline loops: CDR1 SSHAT, CDR2 FNYEAQ (reference sequence). This CDR3 spans 13 amino acids. Written as DNA, the CDR3 is TGTGCCAGCAGCCATGGTGCGAGGGGAGAGCAGTTCTTC. Amino acids: CASSHGARGEQFF.

In this sample, this clonotype turned up many times. The chain recombines TRBV5-1 with TRBJ2-5, with TRBD1 identical over 7 bases. The CDR3 is 13 amino acids. The germline V gene encodes CDR1 SGHRS and CDR2 YFSETQ. With 7 bases clipped from V and 4 bases from J, the junction kept 7 bases outside the gene matches. The CDR3, as DNA: TGCGCCAGCGCGACAGGGTGGACAGAGACCCAGTACTTC. It encodes CASATGWTETQYF.